The T cell receptor (beta chain) described here comes from a study of blood T cell repertoires in COVID-19. For the study at large: The samples span acute and convalescent COVID-19 from the United States, Italy and Spain. From T cells, B-cell-depleted T cells, or PBMCs came the material, which was cDNA or gDNA.

Sequencing used immunoSEQ multiplex PCR; TCRdb keeps in-frame clones, though not all of them. This sample yields 130,000 to 150,000 clones, of which 65% to 80% are seen a single time; around 4% belongs to the top ten. From germline, CDR1 is LNHDA and CDR2 SQIVND (reference sequence). CDR3 size: 15 residues. Trimming took 4 bases from V and 3 from J, leaving 16 bases between them. V usage is TRBV19 and J usage is TRBJ2-7, with D tentatively TRBD1 (6 bases). Sequencing used peripheral blood. This TCR came from a man aged 60-69 years with acute or convalescent COVID-19. CDR3 nucleotides: TGTGCCAGTAGTACTCAGGGGAATTTGGACTACGAGCAGTACTTC. This encodes CASSTQGNLDYEQYF.